The 13 T cell receptor beta chains given below trace back to one sample, sequenced in a study of T cell responses to AZD1222 COVID-19 vaccine. The assay was immunoSEQ multiplex PCR, and TCRdb's table has in-frame clones only and misses some. The sample records approximately 140,000 clones, around 93% being singletons. Material: peripheral blood, obtained on day 0 of AZD1222 vaccination. These receptors all come from an adult in good health.

V gene TRBV5-6 combines with J gene TRBJ2-7; 10 bases match TRBD1. The CDR3 covers 14 residues. Germline loops: CDR1 SGHDT, CDR2 YYEEEE. The J segment lost 3 bases and the V segment lost 4 bases, leaving 4 bases of the junction unmatched. This CDR3 is CASSRGTGVYEQYF. The CDR3 DNA sequence: TGTGCCAGCAGCCGGGGGACAGGGGTCTACGAGCAGTACTTC.

The genes are TRBV2 and TRBJ2-5; 12 nucleotides align to TRBD2. Germline V lookup: CDR1 SNHLY, CDR2 FYNNEI. The CDR3 consists of 14 residues. Trimming at V came to 9 bases and at J to 2 bases, leaving 4 bases not matched to a gene. The CDR3 coding sequence is TGTGCCAGTCGACTAGCGGGAGTTCAAGAGACCCAGTACTTC. It translates to CASRLAGVQETQYF.

V usage is TRBV6-1 and J usage is TRBJ1-1; D may be TRBD1 (5 bases). The CDR3 contains 15 residues. The V end was cut by 3 bases, the J end by 0 bases, with 11 bases between. Germline V gene sequence: CDR1 MNHNS, CDR2 SASEGT. CDR3 DNA: TGTGCCAGCAGTGACCCCGGGACGGTGAACACTGAAGCTTTCTTT. This sequence encodes CASSDPGTVNTEAFF.

This clone was found a few times. For the CDR3, the DNA is TGTGCCAGTAGTATTTCGGACGGTGGGGGTCAGCCCCAGCATTTT. Its translation is CASSISDGGGQPQHF. The chain joins TRBV19 to TRBJ1-5; tentatively, D is TRBD1 (5 bases). CDR3 length: 15 amino acids. Germline V gives CDR1 LNHDA, CDR2 SQIVND (reference sequence). Trimming left V 3 bases short and J 6 bases short, with 15 bases between.

This clone was counted only a few times. The V and J genes are TRBV2 and TRBJ1-1; perhaps TRBD1 as D (5 bases). Germline V CDR1 and CDR2: SNHLY, FYNNEI. V lost 5 bases to trimming and J lost 4 bases, with 11 bases between them. This CDR3 has 13 amino acids. The CDR3 reads CASSNQGVTEAFF. In DNA, the CDR3 is TGTGCCAGCAGTAATCAGGGTGTCACTGAAGCTTTCTTT.

V is TRBV5-8 and J is TRBJ2-3, with 7 nucleotides matching TRBD1. Per germline, CDR1 SGHTS and CDR2 YDEGEE. Losses at the gene ends were 5 bases for V and 3 bases for J; bases not matched to a gene: 6. The CDR3 contains 14 residues. The CDR3 loop reads CASSRGTVTDTQYF. Here the CDR3 DNA reads TGTGCCAGCAGTAGGGGGACAGTAACAGATACGCAGTATTTT.

V and J are TRBV5-1 and TRBJ2-3; D uncertain. The germline CDR1 and CDR2 sequences are SGHRS and YFSETQ. The CDR3 has 16 amino acids. V lost 0 bases to trimming and J lost 0 bases, with 11 bases between them. In DNA, the CDR3 is TGCGCCAGCAGCTTGGCCCCCGGTCCTAGCACAGATACGCAGTATTTT. This gives the protein CASSLAPGPSTDTQYF.

Remarks on this clone: Other DNA variants within this sample encode the same CDR3. This sequence joins TRBV5-1 and TRBJ1-2; the D gene is possibly TRBD1 (5 bases). With 0 bases removed from V and 4 bases from J, the gap between germline ends came to 7 bases. The germline V gene has CDR1 SGHRS and CDR2 YFSETQ. This CDR3 contains 13 residues. In nucleotides, the CDR3 is TGCGCCAGCAGCTTGGGCGGGGGCTATGGCTACACCTTC. Translating gives CASSLGGGYGYTF.

This chain joins TRBV6-1 and TRBJ1-2, with D tentatively TRBD1 (5 bases). This CDR3 spans 13 amino acids. V shed 2 bases and J shed 7 bases, with 11 bases lying between them. Germline lookup yields CDR1 MNHNS and CDR2 SASEGT. The CDR3 DNA is TGTGCCAGCAGTGAATTTTCAGGGCTTGGCTACACCTTC. Translating gives CASSEFSGLGYTF.

The chain has TRBV2 and TRBJ2-1, with no clear D. Germline assignment: CDR1 SNHLY and CDR2 FYNNEI. There are 11 residues in the CDR3. V lost 5 bases and J 2 bases, leaving 1 base between the germline ends. CDR3 in amino acids: CASSPYNEQFF. The CDR3, as DNA: TGTGCCAGCAGTCCCTACAATGAGCAGTTCTTC.

The chain has TRBV7-2 and TRBJ2-4; TRBD1 is a possible D gene (6 bases). CDR1 SGHTA and CDR2 FQGNSA come from the germline V gene. The V and J ends lost 4 bases and 6 bases respectively, with 16 bases between them. This CDR3 region has 15 residues. CDR3 region: CASSYSQGRGNIQYF. CDR3 sequence (DNA): TGTGCCAGCAGCTATTCACAGGGCAGGGGAAACATTCAGTACTTC.

CDR3 sequence: CASSQGWDGNQPQHF. DNA for the CDR3: TGCGCCAGCAGCCAAGGCTGGGACGGCAATCAGCCCCAGCATTTT. This chain uses TRBV4-1 with TRBJ1-5, with D tentatively TRBD1 (5 bases). Trimming shortened V by 1 base and J by 2 bases, and 9 bases separated the two germline ends. This CDR3 has 15 amino acids. CDR1 and CDR2 from the germline V gene are MGHRA and YSYEKL.

The chain combines TRBV4-1 with TRBJ2-3, with D hard to call. The CDR3 is 14 amino acids. The ends were cut back, 4 bases at V and 3 bases at J, with 11 bases in the middle. Looked up from germline, CDR1 is MGHRA and CDR2 is YSYEKL. The CDR3, as DNA: TGCGCCAGCAGCCGCTCCCCCGGGACAGATACGCAGTATTTT. It is translated as CASSRSPGTDTQYF.